The 14 T cell receptor beta chains in this list originate from one sample, sequenced in a study of chemoradiotherapy in HPV16-positive cancers. Sequenced by immunoSEQ multiplex PCR; TCRdb stores in-frame clones only, minus some. The sample holds about 15,000 clones, 70% seen once. Specimen: tumor tissue, collected from a patient who underwent chemoradiotherapy. Receptors originate from a human donor with HPV-associated anogenital cancer.

V gene TRBV27 combines with J gene TRBJ1-5; D may be TRBD1 (5 bases). V was trimmed by 3 bases and J by 0 bases, leaving 12 bases between them. The CDR3 covers 16 residues. The V gene's germline CDR1 is MNHEY and CDR2 SMNVEV (reference sequence). Written as DNA, the CDR3 is TGTGCCAGCAGTTTCGACAGCCTATATAGCAATCAGCCCCAGCATTTT. It encodes CASSFDSLYSNQPQHF.

This clone was seen only once. The genes are TRBV4-2 and TRBJ2-1; perhaps TRBD2 as D (6 bases). Germline V lookup: CDR1 LGHNA, CDR2 YNFKEQ. V was cut by 0 bases and J by 4 bases, with 10 bases left in between. CDR3 length: 15 amino acids. The CDR3 region has the DNA TGTGCCAGCAGCCAAGATGCGGAGGGATACAATGAGCAGTTCTTC. The encoded protein is CASSQDAEGYNEQFF.

This clone appeared a few times. The V call is TRBV6-5, the J call TRBJ1-4; 8 bases fit TRBD1. V trimming: 8 bases; J trimming: 5 bases; junction bases outside the gene matches: 7. The germline CDR1 and CDR2 sequences are MNHEY and SVGAGI. The CDR3 extends over 14 amino acids. CDR3 amino acids: CASREGTGNEKLFF. CDR3 nucleotides: TGTGCCAGCCGTGAAGGGACAGGAAATGAAAAACTGTTTTTT.

The chain combines TRBV5-1 with TRBJ2-5; D may be TRBD2 (6 bases). Looked up from germline, CDR1 is SGHRS and CDR2 is YFSETQ. CDR3 length: 14 residues. The V and J ends lost 1 base and 3 bases respectively, with 10 bases between them. The DNA of the CDR3 is TGCGCCAGCAGCTTGACCGGGAGAGAAGAGACCCAGTACTTC. Its translation is CASSLTGREETQYF. The variable domain in full, with the rest retrieved from reference TRBV5-1 and TRBJ2-5, is KAGVTQTPRYLIKTRGQQVTLSCSPISGHRSVSWYQQTPGQGLQFLFEYFSETQRNKGNFPGRFSGRQFSNSRSEMNVSTLELGDSALYLCASSLTGREETQYFGPGTRLLVL.

This clone occurred once. The chain links TRBV4-1 to TRBJ2-2; D possibly corresponds to TRBD2 (6 bases). CDR1 and CDR2 (germline): MGHRA, YSYEKL. V was clipped by 4 bases and J by 2 bases, with 14 bases between them. This CDR3 is 16 amino acids long. CDR3 sequence reads: CASSPHWGVNTGELFF. The CDR3 nucleotides read TGCGCCAGCAGCCCCCATTGGGGGGTAAACACCGGGGAGCTGTTTTTT.

The chain couples TRBV2 to TRBJ1-2, with 8 bases fitting TRBD1. Per the germline V gene, CDR1 is SNHLY and CDR2 is FYNNEI. CDR3 size: 12 residues. V lost 6 bases and J lost 4; bases outside the gene matches: 1. CDR3 coding DNA: TGTGCCAGCAGAGGGACAGGCTATGGCTACACCTTC. This translates into CASRGTGYGYTF.

This rearrangement joins TRBV28 to TRBJ1-2; D perhaps matches TRBD1 (6 bases). CDR3 length: 14 amino acids. Germline CDR1 and CDR2: MDHEN and SYDVKM. V was pared by 3 bases and J by 9 bases, with 17 bases between. CDR3 in DNA: TGTGCCAGCAGTTTTGGGGGCTTCATTTCAAGCTACACCTTC. As protein: CASSFGGFISSYTF.

The J gene is TRBJ2-1, the V gene TRBV10-1, with a weak D call TRBD1 (5 bases). Per germline, CDR1 WNHNN and CDR2 SYGVQD (reference sequence). The V end lost 4 bases, the J end lost 9 bases, and 13 bases lay between the germline ends. This CDR3 has 13 amino acids. CDR3 amino acids: CASSGVGAAEQFF. CDR3 nucleotide sequence: TGCGCCAGCAGTGGGGTTGGGGCGGCTGAGCAGTTCTTC.

This clone was observed a handful of times. The rearrangement uses TRBV6-5 and TRBJ1-2, with 8 bases matching TRBD1. The CDR3 sequence is 13 residues long. Germline CDR1 and CDR2: MNHEY and SVGAGI. The J segment lost 2 bases and the V segment lost 6 bases, leaving 2 bases of the junction unmatched. CDR3 loop: CASRRDRNYGYTF. In nucleotides, the CDR3 is TGTGCCAGCAGGAGGGACAGGAACTATGGCTACACCTTC.

This clone ranks as medium-sized (0.01 to 0.1%). This chain connects TRBV2 to TRBJ1-5; D remains ambiguous. The V gene's germline CDR1 is SNHLY and CDR2 FYNNEI. V was shortened by 3 bases and J by 7 bases, with 7 bases between the two germline ends. The length of the CDR3 is 12 residues. As DNA, the CDR3 is TGTGCCAGCAGTGACAGCACCCAGCCCCAGCATTTT. Translation: CASSDSTQPQHF.

This clone occurred a few times. This rearrangement joins TRBV19 to TRBJ2-1; D is ambiguous. The CDR3 spans 16 residues. Germline CDR1 reads LNHDA; CDR2 reads SQIVND (reference sequence). V was pared by 10 bases and J by 0 bases, with 19 bases between. DNA of the CDR3: TGTGCCACCTCAGCCCTGGCGGACCCCTCCTACAATGAGCAGTTCTTC. This translates into CATSALADPSYNEQFF.

On this clone: Other DNA sequences within the sample encode an identical CDR3. The V call is TRBV19, the J call TRBJ1-5; unclear D gene. CDR1 is LNHDA and CDR2 is SQIVND in the germline V gene (reference sequence). V lost 0 bases to trimming and J lost 9 bases, with 12 bases between them. The CDR3 has 14 residues. The CDR3 spells CASSIDPRSGPQHF. The CDR3 DNA follows: TGTGCCAGTAGTATAGATCCAAGGTCGGGGCCCCAGCATTTT.

This clone was recorded once. V is TRBV28 and J is TRBJ2-7, with 8 bases that match TRBD1. Germline V CDR1 and CDR2: MDHEN, SYDVKM. The CDR3 is 14 residues long. Unmatched junction bases numbered 7, after V lost 6 bases and J lost 3 bases. Here the CDR3 reads CASSRGLAVYEQYF. In DNA form, the CDR3 reads TGTGCCAGCAGCAGGGGGCTCGCGGTCTACGAGCAGTACTTC.

The genes are TRBV19 and TRBJ1-5; D is unresolved. Trimming took off 0 bases at V and 7 bases at J, with 7 bases between the two ends. This CDR3 is built from 13 residues. Germline V lookup: CDR1 LNHDA, CDR2 SQIVND (reference sequence). CDR3 region: CASSIDGRQPQHF. The DNA for the CDR3 is TGTGCCAGTAGTATAGACGGACGCCAGCCCCAGCATTTT.